This passage covers 17 T cell receptor beta chains from one sample sequenced in a study of early T cells in non-severe SARS-CoV-2 infection. TCRdb reprocessed the 5' RACE reads via MiXCR and lists one record per CDR3 protein. In the table there are 62,000 or so distinct CDR3 sequences, more than 7% of which are singletons. The starting material was whole blood, obtained at baseline. These receptors all stem from an adult who was a healthcare worker with PCR-confirmed SARS-CoV-2 infection or an uninfected control (not recorded which).

This clonotype was detected a few times. The chain is built from TRBV18 and TRBJ2-2; D remains ambiguous. There are 17 residues in the CDR3. In germline, CDR1 is KGHSH, CDR2 LQKENI. Trimming removed 3 bases from V and 1 base from J, with 15 bases in between. CDR3 sequence: CASSPVTGTLNTGELFF. DNA of the CDR3: TGTGCCAGCTCACCGGTAACGGGTACCTTGAACACCGGGGAGCTGTTTTTT.

This chain joins TRBV5-1 and TRBJ2-1; TRBD2 matches at 10 bases. The CDR3 is 15 amino acids. Germline V lookup: CDR1 SGHRS, CDR2 YFSETQ. The ends lost 4 bases at V and 7 bases at J; junction bases unmatched: 8. The CDR3: CASSLAGDSWNEQFF. Written as DNA, the CDR3 is TGCGCCAGCAGCCTAGCGGGAGACTCATGGAATGAGCAGTTCTTC.

This rearrangement joins TRBV2 to TRBJ2-7, with D possibly being TRBD2 (6 bases). This CDR3 has 15 amino acids. V was trimmed by 7 bases and J by 7 bases, leaving 23 bases between them. Germline V gene data show CDR1 as SNHLY and CDR2 as FYNNEI. The CDR3 bases are TGTGCCAGCATCCGGCTGAAGGGACTCCACTATGAGCAGTACTTC. It translates to CASIRLKGLHYEQYF.

This clonotype was counted many times. The chain has TRBV12-3 or TRBV12-4 and TRBJ1-3; no definite D call. The CDR3 spans 13 residues. V lost 7 bases to trimming and J lost 9 bases, with 16 bases between them. CDR3 in DNA: TGTGCCAGCAACTACGGCGGAGTGGGCACCATATATTTT. It encodes CASNYGGVGTIYF.

The table lists this clonotype with a few counts. The CDR3 DNA follows: TGTGCCAGCAGCCAAGACGGAGTGGGCCCTAATTCACCCCTCCACTTT. This encodes CASSQDGVGPNSPLHF. The chain links TRBV3-2 to TRBJ1-6. TRBV3-2 is a pseudogene. This CDR3 spans 16 amino acids.

The rearrangement joins TRBV20-1 to TRBJ2-3; TRBD1 matches at 8 bases. This CDR3 region has 14 residues. The ends lost 1 base at V and 7 bases at J; junction bases unmatched: 7. CDR1 DFQATT and CDR2 SNEGSKA come from the germline V gene (reference sequence). CDR3 nucleotide sequence: TGCAGTGCTAGAGGGGCAGGGGGCGCGTATACGCAGTATTTT. It is translated as CSARGAGGAYTQYF.

CDR3: CAWSVQIGEQYF. As DNA, the CDR3 is TGTGCCTGGAGTGTACAAATAGGCGAGCAGTACTTC. V usage is TRBV30 and J usage is TRBJ2-7; no firm D call. CDR3 length: 12 amino acids. Germline CDR1 is GTSNPN and CDR2 is SVGIG (reference sequence). The V and J ends lost 0 bases and 6 bases respectively, with 9 bases between them.

This clonotype was detected many times. The chain employs TRBV12-3 or TRBV12-4 and TRBJ2-1; a possible D gene is TRBD2 (5 bases). V gave up 5 bases and J gave up 7 bases, with 15 bases separating them. This CDR3 is 14 amino acids long. This CDR3 is CASSLPDGLNEQFF. The CDR3 coding sequence is TGTGCCAGCAGTCTCCCGGACGGACTTAATGAGCAGTTCTTC.

The genes are TRBV6-5 and TRBJ2-7; D might be TRBD1 (6 bases). Germline CDR1 MNHEY, CDR2 SVGAGI. The CDR3 covers 14 residues. Trimming cost V 5 bases and J 2 bases, with 13 bases left between them. The CDR3 coding sequence is TGTGCCAGCAGTCTTTATGACAGGCCCTACGAGCAGTACTTC. It translates to CASSLYDRPYEQYF.

The V gene is TRBV7-3, the J gene TRBJ2-3; either TRBD1 or TRBD2 may fit D (6 bases each). The CDR3 totals 15 residues. Deletions cut 5 bases from V and 5 bases from J, with 17 bases between. Germline assignment: CDR1 SGHTA and CDR2 FQGTGA. The CDR3 DNA follows: TGTGCCAGCAGCCAACAGGGAGGTCGGAAAGATACGCAGTATTTT. Translation gives CASSQQGGRKDTQYF.

This clonotype was recorded at least ten times. CDR3 protein: CASSLSGRTSDTYEQYF. In nucleotides, the CDR3 is TGCGCCAGCAGCTTGAGCGGAAGGACTAGCGATACCTACGAGCAGTACTTC. The chain recombines TRBV5-1 with TRBJ2-7; 9 bases fit TRBD2. The CDR3 runs 17 residues. After removal of 1 base from V and 2 bases from J, the junction contained 10 bases not matched to a gene. In germline, CDR1 is SGHRS, CDR2 YFSETQ.

This clonotype occurred a few times. V gene TRBV13 combines with J gene TRBJ2-2, with 10 positions matching TRBD1. J was trimmed by 3 bases and V by 5 bases; bases with no gene match: 15. This CDR3 region has 19 residues. Germline V gene data show CDR1 as PRHDT and CDR2 as FYEKMQ (reference sequence). This CDR3 reads CASSVNPGQGIKYTGELFF. The CDR3 nucleotides are TGTGCCAGCAGCGTTAATCCGGGACAGGGGATAAAATACACCGGGGAGCTGTTTTTT.

This chain links TRBV7-2 with TRBJ2-1, with 8 positions matching TRBD2. The ends lost 4 bases at V and 4 bases at J; junction bases unmatched: 12. The CDR3 sequence is 17 residues long. CDR1 is SGHTA and CDR2 is FQGNSA in the germline V gene. The CDR3: CASSSTLRGRRYNEQFF. In nucleotides, the CDR3 is TGTGCCAGCAGCTCAACCCTCCGCGGGAGGCGATACAATGAGCAGTTCTTC.

This clonotype was picked up many times. The chain recombines TRBV20-1 with TRBJ2-1; the D is unclear. The ends were cut back, 5 bases at V and 0 bases at J, with 11 bases in the middle. Germline V lookup: CDR1 DFQATT, CDR2 SNEGSKA (reference sequence). CDR3 length equals 14 residues. This CDR3 reads CSAQPSSSYNEQFF. CDR3 sequence (DNA): TGCAGTGCTCAGCCGTCGAGCTCCTACAATGAGCAGTTCTTC.

This clonotype occurred a few times. V gene TRBV14 combines with J gene TRBJ2-1; 7 bases match TRBD2. CDR3 length: 16 residues. Germline-derived CDR1 and CDR2 are SGHDN and FVKESK. The V segment lost 0 bases and the J segment 0 bases; nucleotides outside the gene matches: 2. The CDR3 reads CASSQERLASYNEQFF. CDR3 coding DNA: TGTGCCAGCAGCCAAGAACGACTAGCCTCCTACAATGAGCAGTTCTTC.

In its sample, this clonotype was seen many times. The chain joins TRBV2 to TRBJ2-3, with 9 bases aligning to TRBD1. The CDR3 totals 17 residues. With 4 bases clipped from V and 2 bases from J, the junction kept 10 bases outside the gene matches. Looked up from germline, CDR1 is SNHLY and CDR2 is FYNNEI. The CDR3 DNA is TGTGCCAGCAGTGCTAATTTTGGGACAGGGATCACAGATACGCAGTATTTT. Its translation is CASSANFGTGITDTQYF.

This clonotype was found many times. The chain couples TRBV6-5 to TRBJ2-2, with 8 bases aligning to TRBD1. Trimming took 0 bases from V and 4 from J; bases not matched to a gene: 7. The CDR3 is 17 residues long. Germline assignment: CDR1 MNHEY and CDR2 SVGAGI. The CDR3 region has the DNA TGTGCCAGCAGTTACTCGGGACAGGAAGAAATCACCGGGGAGCTGTTTTTT. It encodes CASSYSGQEEITGELFF.